Listed below are T cell receptor beta chains from one sample, sequenced in a study of blood T cell repertoires in COVID-19. Using immunoSEQ multiplex PCR, the repertoire was profiled, and TCRdb retains in-frame clones only, with some absent. The sample yields some 58,000 clones, about 87% seen once. The sequencing sample was made of peripheral blood. These receptors were taken from a man aged 50 to 59 with acute or convalescent COVID-19. Both conserved end residues are part of each CDR3. Fields, in order: CDR3 DNA, CDR3 protein, clone size, D gene, J gene, V gene. A D gene is named only where the DNA matches it firmly. Expanded clones are given a class, and other clones once, few, many or no size at all.

CDR3nt: TGTGCCAGCAGTGAAGGGGGACTAGCTCTCTACGAGCAGTACTTC
CDR3aa: CASSEGGLALYEQYF
abundance: few
d_gene: TRBD2
j_gene: TRBJ2-7
v_gene: TRBV2

CDR3nt: TGTGCCAGCAGAGAACAGGGAACTAATCAGCCCCAGCATTTT
CDR3aa: CASREQGTNQPQHF
abundance: .
d_gene: .
j_gene: TRBJ1-5
v_gene: TRBV2

CDR3nt: TGTGCCAGCAGCTTAGTGGCGGCTAGCACAGATACGCAGTATTTT
CDR3aa: CASSLVAASTDTQYF
abundance: .
d_gene: .
j_gene: TRBJ2-3
v_gene: TRBV11-3

CDR3nt: TGCAGTGCTAGTGAGACAGGGATCAATCAGCCCCAGCATTTT
CDR3aa: CSASETGINQPQHF
abundance: .
d_gene: TRBD1
j_gene: TRBJ1-5
v_gene: TRBV20-1

CDR3nt: TGTGCTAGTGGTCTGCGGGACAGTTCTATGAGCGACGAGCAGTACTTC
CDR3aa: CASGLRDSSMSDEQYF
abundance: .
d_gene: .
j_gene: TRBJ2-7
v_gene: TRBV12-5

CDR3nt: TGTGCCAGCAGCTTCCTAGGACTAGCGAGCAAGGGGGAGCAGTTCTTC
CDR3aa: CASSFLGLASKGEQFF
abundance: .
d_gene: TRBD2
j_gene: TRBJ2-1
v_gene: TRBV11-2

CDR3nt: TGTGCCAGCAGTTTTCCCCCGGGAGCGGGTGGTGAGCAGTTCTTC
CDR3aa: CASSFPPGAGGEQFF
abundance: few
d_gene: .
j_gene: TRBJ2-1
v_gene: TRBV27

CDR3nt: TGTGCCATCACTCAGGGGGGCACAGATACGCAGTATTTT
CDR3aa: CAITQGGTDTQYF
abundance: .
d_gene: TRBD1
j_gene: TRBJ2-3
v_gene: TRBV10-3

CDR3nt: TGTGCCAGCTCTCGACAGGCCTATAATTCACCCCTCCACTTT
CDR3aa: CASSRQAYNSPLHF
abundance: .
d_gene: .
j_gene: TRBJ1-6
v_gene: TRBV2

CDR3nt: TGTGCCAGCAGCCCGACTGGCGCGGGGGGGCCAGAGACCCAGTACTTC
CDR3aa: CASSPTGAGGPETQYF
abundance: .
d_gene: TRBD2
j_gene: TRBJ2-5
v_gene: TRBV7-3

CDR3nt: TGTGCCAGCAGCAAAGTGGCGACAGGGGGCGTATACGAGCAGTACTTC
CDR3aa: CASSKVATGGVYEQYF
abundance: .
d_gene: .
j_gene: TRBJ2-7
v_gene: TRBV21-1

CDR3nt: TGTGCCAGCAGCCAAGGGAGGTGGGGGCGGACCCAGTACTTC
CDR3aa: CASSQGRWGRTQYF
abundance: once
d_gene: .
j_gene: TRBJ2-5
v_gene: TRBV14

CDR3nt: TGTGCCAGCAGTCGACTTCTTGCATATAATTCACCCCTCCACTTT
CDR3aa: CASSRLLAYNSPLHF
abundance: few
d_gene: .
j_gene: TRBJ1-6
v_gene: TRBV6-5

CDR3nt: TGTGCTTGTCGGGTGGCAGGGGATCCGGAAAAACTGTTTTTT
CDR3aa: CACRVAGDPEKLFF
abundance: .
d_gene: .
j_gene: TRBJ1-4
v_gene: TRBV30

CDR3nt: TGTGCCAGCAGCTTAGCCCTGGACAGATCCTACGAGCAGTACTTC
CDR3aa: CASSLALDRSYEQYF
abundance: few
d_gene: .
j_gene: TRBJ2-7
v_gene: TRBV7-2

CDR3nt: TGTGCCAGTAGTACTACAGGGGCGATTGGCTACACCTTC
CDR3aa: CASSTTGAIGYTF
abundance: .
d_gene: TRBD1
j_gene: TRBJ1-2
v_gene: TRBV19

CDR3nt: TGTGCCAGCAGCACCCCCGCCGGGACAGATAACTACAATGAGCAGTTCTTC
CDR3aa: CASSTPAGTDNYNEQFF
abundance: .
d_gene: TRBD1
j_gene: TRBJ2-1
v_gene: TRBV11-2

CDR3nt: TGTGCCAGCAGCCAAGCGGGAGGAGGAACAGATACGCAGTATTTT
CDR3aa: CASSQAGGGTDTQYF
abundance: .
d_gene: TRBD2
j_gene: TRBJ2-3
v_gene: TRBV4-2

CDR3nt: TGTGCCAGCAGCGAGTCTACAGGGACCCAGGTCGATGAGCAGTTCTTC
CDR3aa: CASSESTGTQVDEQFF
abundance: few
d_gene: .
j_gene: TRBJ2-1
v_gene: TRBV11-3

CDR3nt: TGCGCCAGCAGCTTCGATCTTGACGGAGGGAACACCGGGGAGCTGTTTTTT
CDR3aa: CASSFDLDGGNTGELFF
abundance: .
d_gene: .
j_gene: TRBJ2-2
v_gene: TRBV5-1

CDR3nt: TGTGCCAGCAGCAACCGACGATCTTGGGGCTTAATCAGGGGCATGGGCTATGGCTACACCTTC
CDR3aa: CASSNRRSWGLIRGMGYGYTF
abundance: .
d_gene: .
j_gene: TRBJ1-2
v_gene: TRBV27

CDR3nt: TGTGCCAGCAGTAGGGGGAGGGGAAACTATGGCTACACCTTC
CDR3aa: CASSRGRGNYGYTF
abundance: .
d_gene: .
j_gene: TRBJ1-2
v_gene: TRBV28

CDR3nt: TGTGCCAGCAGACTAGGGGGCTCTAACAATTCACCCCTCCACTTT
CDR3aa: CASRLGGSNNSPLHF
abundance: .
d_gene: TRBD1
j_gene: TRBJ1-6
v_gene: TRBV27

CDR3nt: TGTGCCAGCAGTCTCAGCGCGTCTTCCTACGAGCAGTACTTC
CDR3aa: CASSLSASSYEQYF
abundance: .
d_gene: .
j_gene: TRBJ2-7
v_gene: TRBV6-5

CDR3nt: TGTGCCAGCAGCTTACAGGATCAGCCCCAGCATTTT
CDR3aa: CASSLQDQPQHF
abundance: .
d_gene: .
j_gene: TRBJ1-5
v_gene: TRBV7-9

CDR3nt: TGTGCCACCCGGTGGGGGGGTACGAAGCAAGCTTTCTTT
CDR3aa: CATRWGGTKQAFF
abundance: few
d_gene: .
j_gene: TRBJ1-1
v_gene: TRBV12-3/TRBV12-4

CDR3nt: TGTGCCAGCAGTTACTCGGGCAGGGCTGAAGCTTTCTTT
CDR3aa: CASSYSGRAEAFF
abundance: .
d_gene: .
j_gene: TRBJ1-1
v_gene: TRBV6-6

CDR3nt: TGTGCCAGCAGCAACCTAGCTGGGGGAGGCACCGGGGAGCTGTTTTTT
CDR3aa: CASSNLAGGGTGELFF
abundance: .
d_gene: .
j_gene: TRBJ2-2
v_gene: TRBV7-6

CDR3nt: TGTGCCACCAGTGATTTGAGTTTCCGGCAGGGAAGAGGACAGCCCCAGCATTTT
CDR3aa: CATSDLSFRQGRGQPQHF
abundance: .
d_gene: .
j_gene: TRBJ1-5
v_gene: TRBV24-1

CDR3nt: TGTGCCAGCTCACCAAGCGACAGGGTGGAGAGGAACACTGAAGCTTTCTTT
CDR3aa: CASSPSDRVERNTEAFF
abundance: .
d_gene: TRBD1
j_gene: TRBJ1-1
v_gene: TRBV18

CDR3nt: TGTGCCAGCAGTCAGAACACCGGGGAGCTGTTTTTT
CDR3aa: CASSQNTGELFF
abundance: .
d_gene: .
j_gene: TRBJ2-2
v_gene: TRBV27

CDR3nt: TGCGCCAGCAGTAGCGGGAGCCCCGATACGCAGTATTTT
CDR3aa: CASSSGSPDTQYF
abundance: .
d_gene: TRBD2
j_gene: TRBJ2-3
v_gene: TRBV5-1

CDR3nt: TGTGCCAGCAGTTTCCGGGGGGGTATAGCCAAAAACATTCAGTACTTC
CDR3aa: CASSFRGGIAKNIQYF
abundance: .
d_gene: TRBD2
j_gene: TRBJ2-4
v_gene: TRBV6-2/TRBV6-3

CDR3nt: TGTGCCAGCAGTCACGGGACTCGGCAGTACTTC
CDR3aa: CASSHGTRQYF
abundance: .
d_gene: .
j_gene: TRBJ2-7
v_gene: TRBV6-2/TRBV6-3

CDR3nt: TGTGCCAGCAGTTCGCGACAGGGCCCAGATTCACCCCTCCACTTT
CDR3aa: CASSSRQGPDSPLHF
abundance: .
d_gene: TRBD1
j_gene: TRBJ1-6
v_gene: TRBV27

CDR3nt: TGTGCCAGCAGTTACTCGGGACAGACCACAGATACGCAGTATTTT
CDR3aa: CASSYSGQTTDTQYF
abundance: once
d_gene: TRBD1
j_gene: TRBJ2-3
v_gene: TRBV6-6

CDR3nt: TGCGCCAGCAGCTTGGCAGGTGCAGGGGAGTTCTTC
CDR3aa: CASSLAGAGEFF
abundance: .
d_gene: .
j_gene: TRBJ2-1
v_gene: TRBV5-1

CDR3nt: TGTGCCAGCAGCCAACAGGGTTATAGCAATCAGCCCCAGCATTTT
CDR3aa: CASSQQGYSNQPQHF
abundance: .
d_gene: .
j_gene: TRBJ1-5
v_gene: TRBV3-1/TRBV3-2

CDR3nt: TGTGCCAGCAGCCAAGAGGGACTCCCGAACACCGGGGAGCTGTTTTTT
CDR3aa: CASSQEGLPNTGELFF
abundance: .
d_gene: .
j_gene: TRBJ2-2
v_gene: TRBV4-2

CDR3nt: TGTGCCAGTAGCCTCGGAGGTGAAAAACTGTTTTTT
CDR3aa: CASSLGGEKLFF
abundance: .
d_gene: .
j_gene: TRBJ1-4
v_gene: TRBV19

CDR3nt: TGTGCCAGCACCCCCCCGGAGGGCGGGAGGACCGACAATGAGCAGTTCTTC
CDR3aa: CASTPPEGGRTDNEQFF
abundance: once
d_gene: TRBD2
j_gene: TRBJ2-1
v_gene: TRBV3-1/TRBV3-2

CDR3nt: TGTGCCAGCAGCCTAGGACTCTCTGGGGATACGCAGTATTTT
CDR3aa: CASSLGLSGDTQYF
abundance: .
d_gene: .
j_gene: TRBJ2-3
v_gene: TRBV11-3

CDR3nt: TGTGCCAGCAGCTTGGCCGTGGGGGGGCGGGAGACCCAGTACTTC
CDR3aa: CASSLAVGGRETQYF
abundance: .
d_gene: .
j_gene: TRBJ2-5
v_gene: TRBV11-2

CDR3nt: TGTGCCAGCAGCTTAGATGGGTTAGGGGGCTCCTACAATGAGCAGTTCTTC
CDR3aa: CASSLDGLGGSYNEQFF
abundance: once
d_gene: .
j_gene: TRBJ2-1
v_gene: TRBV11-2

CDR3nt: TGTGCCAGCAGCCCGGACAGCTATGGCTACACCTTC
CDR3aa: CASSPDSYGYTF
abundance: .
d_gene: .
j_gene: TRBJ1-2
v_gene: TRBV3-1/TRBV3-2

CDR3nt: TGCGCCAGCAGCCAAGATCCTCCCAGGGAGGCTGGAAACACCATATATTTT
CDR3aa: CASSQDPPREAGNTIYF
abundance: .
d_gene: .
j_gene: TRBJ1-3
v_gene: TRBV4-1

CDR3nt: TGTGCCAGCAGCCCCACCACAGGGAGTCTCGGAATTAACTATGGCTACACCTTC
CDR3aa: CASSPTTGSLGINYGYTF
abundance: .
d_gene: .
j_gene: TRBJ1-2
v_gene: TRBV9

CDR3nt: TGTGCCAGCAATCTCGGACTAGCGGGGAACACAGATACGCAGTATTTT
CDR3aa: CASNLGLAGNTDTQYF
abundance: .
d_gene: TRBD2
j_gene: TRBJ2-3
v_gene: TRBV7-9